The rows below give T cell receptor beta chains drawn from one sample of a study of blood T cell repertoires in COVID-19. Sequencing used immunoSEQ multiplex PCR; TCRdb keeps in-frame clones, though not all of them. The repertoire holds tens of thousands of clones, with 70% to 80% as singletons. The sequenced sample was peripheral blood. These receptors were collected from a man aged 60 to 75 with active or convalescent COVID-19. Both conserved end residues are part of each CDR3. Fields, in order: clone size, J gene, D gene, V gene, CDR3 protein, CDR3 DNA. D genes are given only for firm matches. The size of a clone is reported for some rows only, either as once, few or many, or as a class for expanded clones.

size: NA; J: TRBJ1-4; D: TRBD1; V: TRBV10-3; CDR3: CAISGTVDEKLFF; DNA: TGTGCCATCAGCGGGACAGTGGATGAAAAACTGTTTTTT
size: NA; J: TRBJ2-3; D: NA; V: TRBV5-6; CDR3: CASSHLATDTQYF; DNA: TGTGCCAGCAGCCATCTAGCGACAGATACGCAGTATTTT
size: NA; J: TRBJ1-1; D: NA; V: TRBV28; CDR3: CASSLFLNTEAFF; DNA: TGTGCCAGCAGTTTATTCTTGAACACTGAAGCTTTCTTT
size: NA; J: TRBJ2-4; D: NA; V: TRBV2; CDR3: CASSESVWAGENIQYF; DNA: TGTGCCAGCAGTGAATCAGTTTGGGCAGGGGAAAACATTCAGTACTTC
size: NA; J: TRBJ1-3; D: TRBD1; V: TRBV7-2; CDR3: CASSPDRGGNTIYF; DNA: TGTGCCAGCAGCCCGGACAGGGGAGGAAACACCATATATTTT
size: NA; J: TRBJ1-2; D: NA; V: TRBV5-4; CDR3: CASSLDREHGYTF; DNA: TGTGCCAGCAGCTTGGATAGGGAGCATGGCTACACCTTC
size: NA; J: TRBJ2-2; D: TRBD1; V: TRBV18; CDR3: CASSPAGTGTTGELFF; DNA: TGTGCCAGCTCACCTGCCGGGACAGGGACCACCGGGGAGCTGTTTTTT
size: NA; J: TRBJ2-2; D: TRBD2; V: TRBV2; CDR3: CARRRAGGANTGELFF; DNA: TGTGCCAGGAGGCGGGCGGGGGGCGCGAACACCGGGGAGCTGTTTTTT
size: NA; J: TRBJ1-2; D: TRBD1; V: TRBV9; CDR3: CASSVSGGGYTF; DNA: TGTGCCAGCAGCGTATCAGGGGGAGGCTACACCTTC
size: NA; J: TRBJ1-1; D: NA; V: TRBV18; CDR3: CASSLEGSTAFF; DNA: TGTGCCAGCTCCTTAGAGGGATCTACAGCTTTCTTT
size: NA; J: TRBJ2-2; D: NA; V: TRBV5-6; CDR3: CASSSPKRLVSGELFF; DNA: TGTGCCAGCAGCTCGCCGAAGAGATTGGTCTCCGGGGAGCTGTTTTTT
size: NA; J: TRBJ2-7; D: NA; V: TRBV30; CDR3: CAWSLQGGYEQYF; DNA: TGTGCCTGGAGTCTCCAGGGAGGCTACGAGCAGTACTTC
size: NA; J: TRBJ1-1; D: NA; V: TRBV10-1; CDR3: CASSGITGRAPEAFF; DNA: TGCGCCAGCAGTGGAATAACAGGGAGGGCCCCTGAAGCTTTCTTT
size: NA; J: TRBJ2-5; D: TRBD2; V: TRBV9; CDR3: CASSVDGGNPETQYF; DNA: TGTGCCAGCAGCGTAGACGGGGGGAACCCCGAGACCCAGTACTTC
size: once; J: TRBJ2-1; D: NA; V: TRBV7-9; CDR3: CASSRSEQFF; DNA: TGTGCCAGCAGCCGGAGTGAGCAGTTCTTC
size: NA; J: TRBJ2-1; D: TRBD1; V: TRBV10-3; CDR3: CATSWTGWNYNEQFF; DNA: TGTGCCACCTCCTGGACAGGGTGGAACTACAATGAGCAGTTCTTC
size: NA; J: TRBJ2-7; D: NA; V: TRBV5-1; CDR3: CASSPAGGSYEQYF; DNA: TGCGCCAGCAGCCCCGCTGGCGGCTCCTACGAGCAGTACTTC
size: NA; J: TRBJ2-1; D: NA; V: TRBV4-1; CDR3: CASSQDRTPYNEQFF; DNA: TGCGCCAGCAGCCAAGACAGAACCCCCTACAATGAGCAGTTCTTC
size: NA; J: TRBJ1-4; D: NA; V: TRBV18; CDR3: CASSPQATATNEKLFF; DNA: TGTGCCAGCTCACCACAGGCAACAGCAACTAATGAAAAACTGTTTTTT
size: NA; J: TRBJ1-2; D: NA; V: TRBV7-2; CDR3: CASSHTTDTTNYGYTF; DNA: TGTGCCAGCAGCCACACGACGGACACAACTAACTATGGCTACACCTTC
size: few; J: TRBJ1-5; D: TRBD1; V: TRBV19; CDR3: CASSMGSIQGRNQPQHF; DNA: TGTGCCAGTAGTATGGGCTCAATACAGGGGCGGAATCAGCCCCAGCATTTT
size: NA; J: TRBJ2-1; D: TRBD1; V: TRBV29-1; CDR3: CSGGQGAYNEQFF; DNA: TGCAGCGGGGGACAGGGGGCCTACAATGAGCAGTTCTTC
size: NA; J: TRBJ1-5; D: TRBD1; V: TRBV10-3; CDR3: CAICKGTGNNQPQHF; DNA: TGTGCCATCTGTAAAGGGACAGGGAACAATCAGCCCCAGCATTTT
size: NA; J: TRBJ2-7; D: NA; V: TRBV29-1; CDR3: CSVEVIGGGYEQYF; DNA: TGCAGCGTCGAAGTGATAGGGGGGGGCTACGAGCAGTACTTC
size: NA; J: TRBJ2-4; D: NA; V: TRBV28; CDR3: CASSSSGARAKNIQYF; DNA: TGTGCCAGCAGTTCCTCAGGGGCGAGAGCCAAAAACATTCAGTACTTC
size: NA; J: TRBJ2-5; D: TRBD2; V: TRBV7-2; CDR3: CASSSLAGGETQYF; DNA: TGTGCCAGCAGCTCCCTTGCGGGGGGAGAGACCCAGTACTTC
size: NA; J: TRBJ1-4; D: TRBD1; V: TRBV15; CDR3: CATSRTRTGSYTNEKLFF; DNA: TGTGCCACCAGCCGAACCCGGACAGGGAGTTACACTAATGAAAAACTGTTTTTT
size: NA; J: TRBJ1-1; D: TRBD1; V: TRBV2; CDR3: CASSKQGGTGNTEAFF; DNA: TGTGCCAGCAGTAAACAAGGGGGGACAGGGAACACTGAAGCTTTCTTT
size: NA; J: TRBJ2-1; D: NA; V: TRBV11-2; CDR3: CASSLNRAAGNNEQFF; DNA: TGTGCCAGCAGCTTAAATAGGGCGGCGGGCAACAATGAGCAGTTCTTC
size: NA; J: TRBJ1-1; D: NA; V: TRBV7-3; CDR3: CASSPGGWNTEAFF; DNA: TGTGCCAGCAGCCCCGGAGGTTGGAACACTGAAGCTTTCTTT
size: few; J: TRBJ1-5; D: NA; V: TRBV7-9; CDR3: CASSFGGSYQPQHF; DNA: TGTGCCAGCAGCTTCGGGGGTTCCTATCAGCCCCAGCATTTT
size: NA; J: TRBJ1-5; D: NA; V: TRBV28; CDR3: CASSPLQDNQPQHF; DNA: TGTGCCAGCAGTCCCCTGCAGGACAATCAGCCCCAGCATTTT
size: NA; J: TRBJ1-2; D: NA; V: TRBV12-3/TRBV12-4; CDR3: CASSSLDKNTF; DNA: TGTGCCAGCAGTTCCCTGGACAAGAACACCTTC
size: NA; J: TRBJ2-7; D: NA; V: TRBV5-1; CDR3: CASSLPSGGYEQYF; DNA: TGCGCCAGCAGCCTACCCTCGGGTGGTTACGAGCAGTACTTC
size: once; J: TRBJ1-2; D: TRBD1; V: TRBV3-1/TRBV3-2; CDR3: CASSPQGASTGYTF; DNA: TGTGCCAGCAGCCCACAGGGGGCATCCACTGGCTACACCTTC
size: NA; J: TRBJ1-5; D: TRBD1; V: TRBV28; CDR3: CASCLKLGTGYERNQPQHF; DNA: TGTGCCAGCTGTCTTAAACTAGGGACAGGGTATGAACGCAATCAGCCCCAGCATTTT
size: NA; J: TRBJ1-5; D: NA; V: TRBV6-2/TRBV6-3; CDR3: CASSYNGYQPQHF; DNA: TGTGCCAGCAGTTATAACGGGTACCAGCCCCAGCATTTT
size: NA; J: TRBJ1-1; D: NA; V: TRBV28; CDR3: CASSTRQSLGEAFF; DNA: TGTGCCAGCAGTACCCGACAGAGTCTCGGTGAAGCTTTCTTT
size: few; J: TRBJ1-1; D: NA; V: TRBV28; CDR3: CASSLIGGRGAPERAFF; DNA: TGTGCCAGCAGTTTAATCGGGGGGAGGGGAGCCCCGGAACGGGCTTTCTTT
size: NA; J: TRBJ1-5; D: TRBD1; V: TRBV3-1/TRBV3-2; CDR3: CASSHSDREGQPQHF; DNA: TGTGCCAGCAGCCATTCTGACAGGGAAGGACAGCCCCAGCATTTT
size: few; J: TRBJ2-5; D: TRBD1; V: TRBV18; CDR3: CASSPRDREGETQYF; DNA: TGTGCCAGCTCACCTCGGGACAGGGAGGGAGAGACCCAGTACTTC